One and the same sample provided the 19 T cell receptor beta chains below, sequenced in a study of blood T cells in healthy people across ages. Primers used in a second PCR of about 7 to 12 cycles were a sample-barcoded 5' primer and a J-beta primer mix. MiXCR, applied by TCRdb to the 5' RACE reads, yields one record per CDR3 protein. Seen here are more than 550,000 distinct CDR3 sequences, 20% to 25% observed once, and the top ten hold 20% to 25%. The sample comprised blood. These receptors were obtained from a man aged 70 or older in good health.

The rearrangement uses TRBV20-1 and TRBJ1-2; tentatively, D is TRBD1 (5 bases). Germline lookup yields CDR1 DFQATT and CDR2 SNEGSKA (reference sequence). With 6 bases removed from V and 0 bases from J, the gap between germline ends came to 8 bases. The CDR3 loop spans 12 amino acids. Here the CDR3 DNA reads TGCAGTGCCTGGACACCTAACTATGGCTACACCTTC. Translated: CSAWTPNYGYTF.

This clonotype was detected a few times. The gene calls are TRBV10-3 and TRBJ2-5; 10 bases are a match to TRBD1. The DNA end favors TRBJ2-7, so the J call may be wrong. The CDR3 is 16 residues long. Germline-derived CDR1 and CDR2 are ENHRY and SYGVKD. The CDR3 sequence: CAISGTGTGDGYEQYF. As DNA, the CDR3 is TGTGCCATCAGTGGGACCGGGACAGGGGATGGCTACGAGCAGTACTTC.

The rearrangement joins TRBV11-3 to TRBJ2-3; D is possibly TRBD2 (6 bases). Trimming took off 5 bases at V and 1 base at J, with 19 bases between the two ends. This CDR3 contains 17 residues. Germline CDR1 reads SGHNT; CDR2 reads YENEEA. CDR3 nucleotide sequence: TGTGCCAGCAGCCACCCCAATGCGGCTAGCGGCACAGATACGCAGTATTTT. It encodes CASSHPNAASGTDTQYF.

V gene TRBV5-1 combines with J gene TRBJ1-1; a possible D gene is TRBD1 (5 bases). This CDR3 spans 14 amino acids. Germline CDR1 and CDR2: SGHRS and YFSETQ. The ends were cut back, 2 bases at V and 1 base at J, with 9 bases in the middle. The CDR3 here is CASSFGQRNTEAFF. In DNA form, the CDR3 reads TGCGCCAGCAGCTTTGGACAAAGGAACACTGAAGCTTTCTTT.

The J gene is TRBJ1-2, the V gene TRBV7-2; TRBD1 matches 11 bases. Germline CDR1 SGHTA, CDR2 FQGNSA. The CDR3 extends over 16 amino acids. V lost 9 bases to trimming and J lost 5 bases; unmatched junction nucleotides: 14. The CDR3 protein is CASSPQDRGRGYGYTF. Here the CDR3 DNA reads TGTGCCAGTAGCCCCCAGGACAGGGGGCGCGGTTATGGCTACACCTTC.

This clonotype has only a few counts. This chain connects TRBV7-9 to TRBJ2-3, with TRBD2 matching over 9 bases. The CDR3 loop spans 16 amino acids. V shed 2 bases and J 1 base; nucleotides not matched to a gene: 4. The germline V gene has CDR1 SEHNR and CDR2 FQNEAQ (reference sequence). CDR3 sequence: CASSLRTSARTDTQYF. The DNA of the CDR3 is TGTGCCAGCAGCTTACGGACTAGCGCCCGCACAGATACGCAGTATTTT.

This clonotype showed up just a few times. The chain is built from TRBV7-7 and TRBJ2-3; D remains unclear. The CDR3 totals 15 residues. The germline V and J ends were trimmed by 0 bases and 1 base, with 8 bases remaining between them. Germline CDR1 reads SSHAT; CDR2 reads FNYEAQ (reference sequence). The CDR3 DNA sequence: TGTGCCAGCAGCTTAGCGGTCGGTGGCACAGATACGCAGTATTTT. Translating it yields CASSLAVGGTDTQYF.

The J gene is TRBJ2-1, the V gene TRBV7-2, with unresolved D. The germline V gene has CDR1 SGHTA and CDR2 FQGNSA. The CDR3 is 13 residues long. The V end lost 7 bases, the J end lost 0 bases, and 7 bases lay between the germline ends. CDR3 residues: CASTTYSYNEQFF. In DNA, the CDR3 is TGTGCCAGCACCACCTACTCCTACAATGAGCAGTTCTTC.

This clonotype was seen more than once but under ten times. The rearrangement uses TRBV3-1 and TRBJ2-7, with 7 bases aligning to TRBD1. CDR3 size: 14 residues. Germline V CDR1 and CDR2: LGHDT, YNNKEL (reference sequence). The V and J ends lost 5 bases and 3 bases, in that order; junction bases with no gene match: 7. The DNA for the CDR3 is TGTGCCAGCAGCGCTCGACAGGGAATCTACGAGCAGTACTTC. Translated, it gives CASSARQGIYEQYF.

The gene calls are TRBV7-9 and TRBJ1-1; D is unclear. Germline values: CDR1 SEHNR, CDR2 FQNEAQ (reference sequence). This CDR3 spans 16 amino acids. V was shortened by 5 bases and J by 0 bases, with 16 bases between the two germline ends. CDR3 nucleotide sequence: TGTGCCAGCAGCCCTAGTCCCCCGGTTCTGAACACTGAAGCTTTCTTT. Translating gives CASSPSPPVLNTEAFF.

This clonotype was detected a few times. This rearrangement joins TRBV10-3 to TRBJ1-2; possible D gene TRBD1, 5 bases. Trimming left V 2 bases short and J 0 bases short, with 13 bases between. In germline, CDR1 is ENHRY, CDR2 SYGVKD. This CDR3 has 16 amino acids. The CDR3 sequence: CAISEASREANYGYTF. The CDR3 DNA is TGTGCCATCAGTGAGGCATCCAGGGAGGCTAACTATGGCTACACCTTC.

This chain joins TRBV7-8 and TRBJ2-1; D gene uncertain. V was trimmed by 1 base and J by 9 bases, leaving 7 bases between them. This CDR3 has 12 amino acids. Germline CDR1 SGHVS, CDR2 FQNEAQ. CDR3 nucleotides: TGTGCCAGCAGCTTAGTCAACCGTGAGCAGTTCTTC. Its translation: CASSLVNREQFF.

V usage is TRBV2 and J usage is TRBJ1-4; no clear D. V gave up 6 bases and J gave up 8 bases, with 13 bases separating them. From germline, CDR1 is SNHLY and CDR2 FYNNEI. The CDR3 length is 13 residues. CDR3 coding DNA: TGTGCCAGCAGCCTATTCTTACGCGAAAAACTGTTTTTT. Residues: CASSLFLREKLFF.

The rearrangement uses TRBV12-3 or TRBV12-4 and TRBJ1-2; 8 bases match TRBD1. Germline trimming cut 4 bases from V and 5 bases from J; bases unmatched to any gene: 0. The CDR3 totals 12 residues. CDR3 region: CASSWTGYGYTF. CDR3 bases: TGTGCCAGCAGTTGGACAGGGTATGGCTACACCTTC.

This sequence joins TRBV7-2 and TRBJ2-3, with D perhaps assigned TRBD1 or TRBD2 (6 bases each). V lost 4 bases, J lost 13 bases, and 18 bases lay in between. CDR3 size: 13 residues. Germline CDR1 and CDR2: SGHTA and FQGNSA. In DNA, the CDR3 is TGTGCCAGCAGCTCCCGGCGGGACATACAGGAGTATTTT. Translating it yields CASSSRRDIQEYF.

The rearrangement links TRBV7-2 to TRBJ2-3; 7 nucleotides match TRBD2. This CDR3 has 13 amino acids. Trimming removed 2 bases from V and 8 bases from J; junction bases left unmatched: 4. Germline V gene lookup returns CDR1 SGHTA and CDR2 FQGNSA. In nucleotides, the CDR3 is TGTGCCAGCAGCTTAAGTTCGGGAGGTACGCAGTATTTT. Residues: CASSLSSGGTQYF.

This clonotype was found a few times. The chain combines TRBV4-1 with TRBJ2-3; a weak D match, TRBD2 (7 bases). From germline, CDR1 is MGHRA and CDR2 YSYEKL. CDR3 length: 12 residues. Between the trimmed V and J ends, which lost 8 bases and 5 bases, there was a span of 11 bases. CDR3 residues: CASGGALDTQYF. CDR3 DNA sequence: TGCGCCAGCGGGGGGGCCCTAGATACGCAGTATTTT.

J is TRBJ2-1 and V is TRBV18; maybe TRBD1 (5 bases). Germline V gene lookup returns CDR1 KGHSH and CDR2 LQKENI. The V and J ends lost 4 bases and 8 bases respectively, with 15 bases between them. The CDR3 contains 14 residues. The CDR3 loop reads CASSLIGAVDEQFF. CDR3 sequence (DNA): TGTGCCAGCTCACTCATTGGGGCCGTCGATGAGCAGTTCTTC.

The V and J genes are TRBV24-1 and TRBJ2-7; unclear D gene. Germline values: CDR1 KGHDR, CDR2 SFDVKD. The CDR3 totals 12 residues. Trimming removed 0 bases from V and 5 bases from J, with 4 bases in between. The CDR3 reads CATSDLQDEQYF. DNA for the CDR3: TGTGCCACCAGTGATTTGCAAGACGAGCAGTACTTC.